This T cell receptor (beta chain) originates from a study of cytomegalovirus exposure and HLA in healthy donors. Study-level points and caveats: Later analysis placed DRB1 highest and HLA-C lowest in TCR association rates, which differed by HLA locus. Earlier results showed most TCR beta V segments being productive about 90% or about 30% of the time.

Use of 60 Vbeta and 13 Jbeta primers characterized the PCR. Authors' methods: A later analysis counted about 80 million unique TCR beta chains, around 10 million shared. Data came from immunoSEQ multiplex PCR; TCRdb stores just in-frame clones and leaves some out. Clone size and V and J calls were adopted from that table, with D and trimming inferred from the DNA. This sample has fewer than 250,000 clones, with roughly 79% found just once. About this clone: Its cognate antigen is unknown.

Trimming shortened V by 0 bases and J by 3 bases, and 13 bases separated the two germline ends. CDR3 length equals 15 residues. Germline V gives CDR1 SGDLS, CDR2 YYNGEE. The material sequenced was PBMCs. The J gene is TRBJ2-7, the V gene TRBV9; the D gene is possibly TRBD1 (6 bases). The TCR comes from a male donor in good health and CMV-seronegative. CDR3 coding DNA: TGTGCCAGCAGCGTAGGCCCCACACAGGGCTACGAGCAGTACTTC. Its translation is CASSVGPTQGYEQYF.